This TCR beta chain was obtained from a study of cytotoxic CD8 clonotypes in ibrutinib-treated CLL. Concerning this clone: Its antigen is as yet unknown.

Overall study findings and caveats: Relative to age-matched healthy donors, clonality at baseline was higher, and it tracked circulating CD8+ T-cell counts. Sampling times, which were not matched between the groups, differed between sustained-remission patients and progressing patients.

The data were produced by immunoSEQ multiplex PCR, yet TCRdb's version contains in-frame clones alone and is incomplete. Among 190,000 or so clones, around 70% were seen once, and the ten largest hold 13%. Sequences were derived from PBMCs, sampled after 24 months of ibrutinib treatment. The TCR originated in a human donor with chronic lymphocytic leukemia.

The CDR3 reads CASSFWGNTEAFF. The CDR3 DNA is TGCGCCAGCAGCTTTTGGGGGAACACTGAAGCTTTCTTT. The chain recombines TRBV5-1 with TRBJ1-1; D gene uncertain. Germline V gene lookup returns CDR1 SGHRS and CDR2 YFSETQ. CDR3 length: 13 amino acids. V lost 2 bases and J lost 1, with 6 bases in between.